This T cell receptor beta chain was recovered during a study of graft-versus-host responses after intestinal transplantation. The method was immunoSEQ multiplex PCR; TCRdb's version includes in-frame clones alone and lacks a portion of them. The sample lists approximately 20,000 clones; around 39% were seen once. Proliferating responders of the CD3+CD4+ and CD3+CD8+ phenotypes with low CFSE were sorted after the reaction. CDR1 is LNHDA and CDR2 is SQIVND in the germline V gene (reference sequence). This CDR3 region has 15 residues. J gave up 2 bases and V 5 bases, and 6 bases lay outside the gene matches.

This specimen was alloreactive CD4+ T cells from a mixed lymphocyte reaction culture, taken before intestinal transplant. Sample subset: CFSE-low proliferating T cells sorted from roughly six-day pre-transplant mixed lymphocyte reaction (GvH or HvG direction). This TCR derives from a human patient who received an intestinal transplant. The J gene is TRBJ1-1, the V gene TRBV19, with 9 bases lining up with TRBD1. The CDR3 bases are TGTGCCAGTAGTGTACAGGGGGCGCGTAACACTGAAGCTTTCTTT. It codes for CASSVQGARNTEAFF.